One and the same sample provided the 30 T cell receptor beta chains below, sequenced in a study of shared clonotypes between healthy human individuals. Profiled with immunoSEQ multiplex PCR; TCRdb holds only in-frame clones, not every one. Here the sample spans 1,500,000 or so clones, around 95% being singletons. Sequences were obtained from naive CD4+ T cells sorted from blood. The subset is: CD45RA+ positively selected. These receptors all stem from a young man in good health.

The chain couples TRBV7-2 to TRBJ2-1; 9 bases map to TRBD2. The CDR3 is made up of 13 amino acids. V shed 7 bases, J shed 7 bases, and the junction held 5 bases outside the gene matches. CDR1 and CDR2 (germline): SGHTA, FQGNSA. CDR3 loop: CASKTSGWNEQFF. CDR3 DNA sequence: TGTGCCAGCAAAACTAGCGGGTGGAATGAGCAGTTCTTC.

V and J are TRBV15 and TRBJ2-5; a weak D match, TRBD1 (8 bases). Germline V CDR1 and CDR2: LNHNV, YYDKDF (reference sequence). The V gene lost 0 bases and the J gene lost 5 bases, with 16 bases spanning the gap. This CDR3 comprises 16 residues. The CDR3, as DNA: TGTGCCACCAGCAGAGATTCAGACAGGGGAGGGGAGACCCAGTACTTC. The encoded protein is CATSRDSDRGGETQYF.

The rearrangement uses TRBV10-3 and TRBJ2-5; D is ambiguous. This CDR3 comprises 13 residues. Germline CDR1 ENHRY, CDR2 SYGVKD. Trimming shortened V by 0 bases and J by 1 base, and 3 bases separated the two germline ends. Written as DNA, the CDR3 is TGTGCCATCAGTGAGTCTGTCCAAGAGACCCAGTACTTC. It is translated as CAISESVQETQYF.

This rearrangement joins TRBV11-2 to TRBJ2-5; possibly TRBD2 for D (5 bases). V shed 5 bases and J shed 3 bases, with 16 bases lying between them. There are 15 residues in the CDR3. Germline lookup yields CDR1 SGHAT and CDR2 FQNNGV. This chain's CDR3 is CASSPDYRSEETQYF. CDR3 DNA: TGTGCCAGCAGCCCAGACTACCGGTCAGAAGAGACCCAGTACTTC. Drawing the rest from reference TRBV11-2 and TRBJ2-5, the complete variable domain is EAGVAQSPRYKIIEKRQSVAFWCNPISGHATLYWYQQILGQGPKLLIQFQNNGVVDDSQLPKDRFSAERLKGVDSTLKIQPAKLEDSAVYLCASSPDYRSEETQYFGPGTRLLVL.

CDR3 residues: CASSSGRGVGNEQFF. Here the CDR3 DNA reads TGTGCCAGCAGTTCGGGGCGGGGAGTCGGGAATGAGCAGTTCTTC. The chain uses TRBV27 and TRBJ2-1, with D possibly matching TRBD2 (6 bases). V was trimmed by 4 bases and J by 7 bases, leaving 17 bases between them. CDR3 length: 15 amino acids. CDR1 MNHEY and CDR2 SMNVEV come from the germline V gene (reference sequence).

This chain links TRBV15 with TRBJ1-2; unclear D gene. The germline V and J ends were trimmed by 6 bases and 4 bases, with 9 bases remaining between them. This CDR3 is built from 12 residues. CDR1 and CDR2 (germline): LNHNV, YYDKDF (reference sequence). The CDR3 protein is CATSQASYGYTF. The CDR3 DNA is TGTGCCACCAGTCAGGCGAGCTATGGCTACACCTTC.

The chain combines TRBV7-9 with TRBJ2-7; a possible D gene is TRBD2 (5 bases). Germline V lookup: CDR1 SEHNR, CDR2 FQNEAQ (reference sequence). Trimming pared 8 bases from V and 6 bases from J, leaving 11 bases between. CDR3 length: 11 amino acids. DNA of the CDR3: TGTGCCAGCGAAAAAAGCGGCGAGCAGTACTTC. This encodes CASEKSGEQYF.

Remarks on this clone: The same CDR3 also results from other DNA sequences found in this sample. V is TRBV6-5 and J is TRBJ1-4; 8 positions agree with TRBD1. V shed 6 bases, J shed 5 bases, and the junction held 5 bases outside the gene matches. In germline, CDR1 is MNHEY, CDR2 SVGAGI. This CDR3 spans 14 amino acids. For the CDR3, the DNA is TGTGCCAGCAGCCTGGACAGGGTGAATGAAAAACTGTTTTTT. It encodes CASSLDRVNEKLFF.

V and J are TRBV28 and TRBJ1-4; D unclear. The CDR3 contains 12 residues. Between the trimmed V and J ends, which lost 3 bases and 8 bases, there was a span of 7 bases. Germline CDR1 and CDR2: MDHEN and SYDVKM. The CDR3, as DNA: TGTGCCAGCAGTTTGCGACGAGAAAAACTGTTTTTT. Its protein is CASSLRREKLFF.

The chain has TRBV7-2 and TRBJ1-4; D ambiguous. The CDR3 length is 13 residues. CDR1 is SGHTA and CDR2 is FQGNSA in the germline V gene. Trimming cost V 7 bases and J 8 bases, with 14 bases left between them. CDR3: CASTRSLSEKLFF. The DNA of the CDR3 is TGTGCCAGCACCCGCTCCCTATCGGAAAAACTGTTTTTT.

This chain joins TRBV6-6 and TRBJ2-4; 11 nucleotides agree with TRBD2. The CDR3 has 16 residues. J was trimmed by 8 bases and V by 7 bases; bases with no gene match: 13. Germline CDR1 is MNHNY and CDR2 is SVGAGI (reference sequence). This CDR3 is CASTKPGLAGGYIQYF. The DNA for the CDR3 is TGTGCCAGCACCAAACCCGGGCTAGCGGGAGGATACATTCAGTACTTC.

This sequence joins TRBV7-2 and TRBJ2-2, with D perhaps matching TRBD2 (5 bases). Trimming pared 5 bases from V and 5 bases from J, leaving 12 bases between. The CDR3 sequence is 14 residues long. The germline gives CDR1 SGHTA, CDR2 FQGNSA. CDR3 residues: CASSPQLVTGELFF. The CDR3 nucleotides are TGTGCCAGCAGCCCCCAACTAGTTACCGGGGAGCTGTTTTTT.

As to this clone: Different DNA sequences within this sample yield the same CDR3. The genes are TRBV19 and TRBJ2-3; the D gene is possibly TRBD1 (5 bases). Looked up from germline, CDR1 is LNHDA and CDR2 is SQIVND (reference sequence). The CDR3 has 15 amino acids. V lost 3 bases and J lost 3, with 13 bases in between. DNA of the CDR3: TGTGCCAGTAGTATCCTAGGGGCTAGTACAGATACGCAGTATTTT. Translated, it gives CASSILGASTDTQYF.

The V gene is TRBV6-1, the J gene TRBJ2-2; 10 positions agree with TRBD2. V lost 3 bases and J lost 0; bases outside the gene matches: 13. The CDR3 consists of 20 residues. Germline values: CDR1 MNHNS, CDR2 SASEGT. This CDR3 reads CASSEALAGGMLSNTGELFF. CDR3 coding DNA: TGTGCCAGCAGTGAGGCCTTAGCGGGGGGAATGCTATCGAACACCGGGGAGCTGTTTTTT.

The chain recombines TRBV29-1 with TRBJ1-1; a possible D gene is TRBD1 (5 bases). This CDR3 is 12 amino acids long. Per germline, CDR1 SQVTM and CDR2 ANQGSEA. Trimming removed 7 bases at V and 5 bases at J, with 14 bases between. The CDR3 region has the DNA TGCAGCGCGAACGGGGGGAGAACTGAAGCTTTCTTT. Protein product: CSANGGRTEAFF.

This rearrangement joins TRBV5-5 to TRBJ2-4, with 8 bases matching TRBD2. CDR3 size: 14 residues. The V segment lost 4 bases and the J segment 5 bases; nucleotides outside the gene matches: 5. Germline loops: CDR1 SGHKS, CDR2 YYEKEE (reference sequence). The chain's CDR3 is CASSTSGLQNIQYF. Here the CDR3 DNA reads TGTGCCAGCAGCACTAGCGGACTACAAAACATTCAGTACTTC.

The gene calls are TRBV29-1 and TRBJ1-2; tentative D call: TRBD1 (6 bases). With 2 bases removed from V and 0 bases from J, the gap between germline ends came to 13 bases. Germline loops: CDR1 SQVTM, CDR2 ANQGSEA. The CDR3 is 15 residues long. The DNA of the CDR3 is TGCAGCGTTGAAAGCAGGGGCCTTACTAACTATGGCTACACCTTC. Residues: CSVESRGLTNYGYTF. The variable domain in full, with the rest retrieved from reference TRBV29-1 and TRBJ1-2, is SAVISQKPSRDICQRGTSLTIQCQVDSQVTMMFWYRQQPGQSLTLIATANQGSEATYESGFVIDKFPISRPNLTFSTLTVSNMSPEDSSIYLCSVESRGLTNYGYTFGSGTRLTVV.

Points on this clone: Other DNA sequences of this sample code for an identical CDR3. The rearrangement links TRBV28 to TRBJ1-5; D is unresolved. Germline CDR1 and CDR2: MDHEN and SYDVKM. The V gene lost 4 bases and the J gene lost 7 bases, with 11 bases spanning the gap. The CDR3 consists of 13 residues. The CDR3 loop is CASSSGGLQPQHF. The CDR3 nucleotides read TGTGCCAGCAGTTCGGGAGGACTACAGCCCCAGCATTTT.

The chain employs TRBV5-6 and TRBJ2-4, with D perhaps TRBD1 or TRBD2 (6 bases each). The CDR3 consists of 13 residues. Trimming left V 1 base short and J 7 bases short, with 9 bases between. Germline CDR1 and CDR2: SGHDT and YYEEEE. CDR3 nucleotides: TGTGCCAGCAGCTTGCGGAGGGGGAACATTCAGTACTTC. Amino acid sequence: CASSLRRGNIQYF.

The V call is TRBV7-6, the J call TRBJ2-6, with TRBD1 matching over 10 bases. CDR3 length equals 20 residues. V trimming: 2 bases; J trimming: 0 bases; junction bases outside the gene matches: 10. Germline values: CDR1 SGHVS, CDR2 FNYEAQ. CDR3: CASSLFLPRQGASGANVLTF. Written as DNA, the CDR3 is TGTGCCAGCAGCTTATTCCTTCCGAGACAGGGGGCCTCTGGGGCCAACGTCCTGACTTTC. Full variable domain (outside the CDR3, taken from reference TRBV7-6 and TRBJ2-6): GAGVSQSPRYKVTKRGQDVALRCDPISGHVSLYWYRQALGQGPEFLTYFNYEAQQDKSGLPNDRFSAERPEGSISTLTIQRTEQRDSAMYRCASSLFLPRQGASGANVLTFGAGSRLTVL.

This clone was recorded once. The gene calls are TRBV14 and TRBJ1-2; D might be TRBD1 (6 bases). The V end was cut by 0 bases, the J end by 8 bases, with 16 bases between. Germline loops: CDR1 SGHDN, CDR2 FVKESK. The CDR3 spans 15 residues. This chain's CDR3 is CASSQDMGTGSGYTF. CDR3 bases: TGTGCCAGCAGCCAAGATATGGGAACAGGGAGCGGCTACACCTTC.

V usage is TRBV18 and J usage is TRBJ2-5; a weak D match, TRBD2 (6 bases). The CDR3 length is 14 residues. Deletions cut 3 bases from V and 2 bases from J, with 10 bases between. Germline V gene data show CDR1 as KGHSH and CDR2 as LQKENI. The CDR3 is CASSPGTPQETQYF. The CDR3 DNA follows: TGTGCCAGCTCACCCGGGACTCCACAAGAGACCCAGTACTTC.

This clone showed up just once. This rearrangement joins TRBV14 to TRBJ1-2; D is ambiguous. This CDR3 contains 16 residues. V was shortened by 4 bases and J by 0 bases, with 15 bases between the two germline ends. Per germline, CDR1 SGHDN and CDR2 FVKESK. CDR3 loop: CASSPSPGRSNYGYTF. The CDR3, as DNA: TGTGCCAGCAGCCCAAGCCCAGGACGATCTAACTATGGCTACACCTTC.

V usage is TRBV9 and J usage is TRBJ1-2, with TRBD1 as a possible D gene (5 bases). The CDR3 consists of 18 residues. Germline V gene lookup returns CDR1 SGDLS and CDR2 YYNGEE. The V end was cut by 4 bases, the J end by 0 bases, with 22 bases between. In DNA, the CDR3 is TGTGCCAGCAGCCTATCACCACTACAGGAAAATACTAACTATGGCTACACCTTC. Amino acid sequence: CASSLSPLQENTNYGYTF.

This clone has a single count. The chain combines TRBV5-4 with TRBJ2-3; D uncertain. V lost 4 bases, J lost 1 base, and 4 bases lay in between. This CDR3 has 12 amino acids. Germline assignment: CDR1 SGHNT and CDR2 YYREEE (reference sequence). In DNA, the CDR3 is TGTGCCAGCAGCCATGGCACAGATACGCAGTATTTT. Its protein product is CASSHGTDTQYF.

The CDR3 loop reads CASSLGIAGAGADTQYF. CDR3 nucleotides: TGTGCCAGCAGCTTGGGTATAGCGGGAGCGGGGGCAGATACGCAGTATTTT. V gene TRBV11-3 combines with J gene TRBJ2-3; 9 nucleotides align to TRBD2. V lost 3 bases, J lost 4 bases, and 11 bases stayed unmatched. The CDR3 consists of 17 residues. CDR1 SGHNT and CDR2 YENEEA come from the germline V gene.

CDR3 nucleotide sequence: TGTGCCAGCAGCAGTAGCGGGAGAAAGACCCAGTACTTC. It encodes CASSSSGRKTQYF. The V call is TRBV11-2, the J call TRBJ2-5; 9 bases line up with TRBD2. The V gene end was trimmed by 5 bases and the J gene end by 6 bases; junction bases not matched to a gene: 4. CDR3 length: 13 amino acids. Germline V gives CDR1 SGHAT, CDR2 FQNNGV. Full variable domain (outside the CDR3, taken from reference TRBV11-2 and TRBJ2-5): EAGVAQSPRYKIIEKRQSVAFWCNPISGHATLYWYQQILGQGPKLLIQFQNNGVVDDSQLPKDRFSAERLKGVDSTLKIQPAKLEDSAVYLCASSSSGRKTQYFGPGTRLLVL.

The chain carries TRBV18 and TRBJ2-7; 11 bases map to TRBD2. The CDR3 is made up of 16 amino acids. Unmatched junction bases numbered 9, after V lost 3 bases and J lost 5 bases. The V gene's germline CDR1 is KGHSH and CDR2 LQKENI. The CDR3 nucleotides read TGTGCCAGCTCACCCCTAGTAGCGGGAGGGCCTAACGAGCAGTACTTC. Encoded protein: CASSPLVAGGPNEQYF.

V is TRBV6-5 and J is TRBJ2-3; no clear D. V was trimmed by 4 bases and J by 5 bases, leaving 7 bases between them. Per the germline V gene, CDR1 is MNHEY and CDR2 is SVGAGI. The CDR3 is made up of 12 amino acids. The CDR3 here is CASSSTRDTQYF. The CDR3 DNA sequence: TGTGCCAGCAGTTCTACACGAGATACGCAGTATTTT.

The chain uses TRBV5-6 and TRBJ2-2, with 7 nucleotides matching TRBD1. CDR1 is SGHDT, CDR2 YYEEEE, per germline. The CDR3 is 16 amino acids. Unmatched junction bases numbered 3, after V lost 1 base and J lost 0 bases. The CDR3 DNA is TGTGCCAGCAGCTTGTTGGGACAGCCGAACACCGGGGAGCTGTTTTTT. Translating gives CASSLLGQPNTGELFF.